A single TCR beta chain is shown here with its context. The sample comes from a study of technical replicates of blood from a few donors. Produced via immunoSEQ multiplex PCR; TCRdb's table is partial and in-frame only. The sample lists about 85,000 clones, about 95% occurring once. V was shortened by 1 base and J by 0 bases, with 9 bases between the two germline ends. The germline V gene encodes CDR1 MNHNS and CDR2 SASEGT. This CDR3 is built from 15 residues. The chain is built from TRBV6-1 and TRBJ1-1, with a tentative D call TRBD1 (6 bases). The specimen sequenced was T cells isolated from PBMCs. The sequence came from a human donor in good health. CDR3 DNA sequence: TGTGCCAGCAGTGAAGAGGGGGTTATGAACACTGAAGCTTTCTTT. Residues: CASSEEGVMNTEAFF.